This T cell receptor (beta chain) was captured in a study of beta chain features in type 1 diabetes listed by TCRdb under 2018. For context, the study as a whole: Patients and healthy donors did not differ in mean age, gender distribution, total cell number or subset yield. A total of roughly 99,000,000 sorted cells were examined across all samples, and the number of cells per subset was strongly correlated with RNA yield. The study compared the TCRB repertoires of sorted circulating CD4+ T cell subsets in recently diagnosed type 1 diabetes patients with those in matched healthy donors. Regulatory and stem cell-like memory subsets were obtained from only 8 patients and roughly eight healthy donors, while naive and central memory subsets were obtained from all 30 or so donors. What the authors observed across the whole study: Sequencing cDNA rather than genomic DNA could over-represent highly expressing activated cells, although activation and CD3 levels did not differ between groups. Naive, central memory and regulatory TCRB repertoires appeared to be more similar among patients than among healthy donors. At VDJ recombination sites, patients with type 1 diabetes made fewer insertions and deleted more nucleotides, a pattern implying thymic rearrangement abnormalities. Shorter templates might be favored by PCR, yet because patient and control samples were amplified and corrected together, any such skew would affect both groups equally. Only small numbers of individuals were included in the HLA sub-analyses, which left unresolved whether HLA type had any influence on TCRB rearrangement. Type 1 diabetes patients showed a moderate but significant shortening of TCRB CDR3 length in all four CD4+ subsets.

The cysteine opens and the phenylalanine closes a CDR3 of 15 amino acids. The entry retains the CDR3 DNA only, 45 bases that are in frame from base 1. Looking up the germline V gene yields CDR1 SQVTM and CDR2 ANQGSEA. V is trimmed back by 4 bases and J by 4 bases, and the junction contains 7 bases that no gene match accounts for. This clone was seen at least ten times. No cognate antigen has been identified for it. No base-level quality is on record; no much larger clone is a single base apart. Each donor gave one peripheral blood draw, roughly 0.12 L on average, collected into heparinised tubes. Using a panel that included CD45RO, CCR7, CD25, CD127, CD95 and CD27, naive, central memory, regulatory and stem cell-like memory CD4+ T cells were sorted on a BD FACSAria II. A purity above 95% was achieved for all sorted populations. PBMCs were separated immediately by Lymphoprep density gradient centrifugation and were stained directly, without being cultured. So that batch effects would be minimized, each experiment stained and sorted samples in pairs, pairing one healthy donor with one patient.

All of the isolated RNA was reverse transcribed with the High Capacity cDNA Reverse Transcription Kit, so expressed TCRB transcripts were sequenced. Deep immunoSEQ sequencing was applied to naive, central memory and regulatory T cell samples, giving an average of about 3.7 million total reads per sample. Sorted cells were lysed in RLT buffer and RNA was extracted with DNase-treated RNeasy Micro or Mini kits, depending on cell number. To prevent cross-contamination, every cell subset was processed on its own, while patient and healthy donor samples were processed together. TCRB sequences were amplified from cDNA with the immunoSEQ multiplex PCR, producing 87-bp fragments spanning the CDR3 region. Amplicons were sequenced on the Illumina HiSeq platform. The study's own analysis went as follows. PCR bias was computationally corrected using synthetic template baselines, reads within Hamming distance 2 were collapsed, and singletons that could not be merged were discarded. Reads were aligned against IMGT so that V, D and J genes, CDR3 length and insertions or deletions at six rearrangement sites could be assigned. Within each subset, clonotype counts were normalized to the number of sorted cells before true diversity and Gini coefficients were calculated with the tcR R package. The overlap coefficient, calculated on TCRB nucleotide sequences, was used to quantify repertoire sharing. Held by TCRdb, this immuneACCESS table contains in-frame sequences only and omits some clones. Under half of the omission traces to an unresolved V gene where checked; the cause of the rest is unknown. The DNA was the basis for D and trimming; V, J and clone size are from that table. The sample table shows approximately 170,000 clones, and about 7.8% are seen once. Of the sample, roughly 0.97% is held by the ten largest clones.

The sequenced sample consisted of central memory CD4+ T cells from blood. The rearrangement joined TRBV29-1 to TRBJ2-1, and TRBD2 matches 10 of the central bases. This clonotype was sampled from a woman aged 40 to 50 with type 1 diabetes. The CDR3 amino acid sequence is: CSVVPSGRRYNEQFF. In nucleotide form, the sequence is TGCAGCGTTGTCCCTAGCGGGAGAAGGTACAATGAGCAGTTCTTC.